This T cell receptor (beta chain) was profiled in a study of blood T cell repertoires in COVID-19. Study-wide context: The origin of the acute and convalescent COVID-19 samples was the United States, Italy and Spain. Sources were T cells, B-cell-depleted T cells, or PBMCs; the material itself was cDNA or gDNA.

Original processing notes: How many nucleated cells were present was estimated from reference gene primer amplification. Profiling relied on immunoSEQ multiplex PCR, and the TCRdb table lists in-frame clones only, not all of them. The V and J calls and the clone size are those of that table, but D and trimming were determined from the DNA. The repertoire holds about 50,000 clones, about 90% seen once, with 15% to 20% in the top ten. From germline, CDR1 is SNHLY and CDR2 FYNNEI. Trimming took 7 bases from V and 5 from J; bases not matched to a gene: 3. This CDR3 region has 12 residues. Sequencing was done on a sample of peripheral blood. This sequence originates from a human donor with active COVID-19. The donor label of this sample is uncertain. The chain links TRBV2 to TRBJ1-2; the match to TRBD1 covers 8 bases. The CDR3 reads CASTDRDYGYTF. CDR3 nucleotides: TGTGCCAGCACGGACAGGGATTATGGCTACACCTTC.